Included here is one T cell receptor (beta chain) sequence, with context. Profiled with immunoSEQ multiplex PCR; TCRdb holds only in-frame clones, not every one. This table holds fewer than 150,000 clones, roughly 86% found once. The data stem from a study of blood T cell repertoires in COVID-19. This TCR was sampled from a woman aged 55-70 years with acute or convalescent COVID-19. Sequenced material: peripheral blood.

This CDR3 is CASSPRRGDFYGYTF. The CDR3 nucleotides read TGTGCCAGCTCACCGAGGCGTGGGGACTTCTATGGCTACACCTTC. The V gene is TRBV18, the J gene TRBJ1-2, with a possible D match to TRBD1 (5 bases). CDR1 is KGHSH and CDR2 is LQKENI in the germline V gene. The V gene lost 3 bases and the J gene lost 4 bases, with 15 bases spanning the gap. The CDR3 runs 15 residues.